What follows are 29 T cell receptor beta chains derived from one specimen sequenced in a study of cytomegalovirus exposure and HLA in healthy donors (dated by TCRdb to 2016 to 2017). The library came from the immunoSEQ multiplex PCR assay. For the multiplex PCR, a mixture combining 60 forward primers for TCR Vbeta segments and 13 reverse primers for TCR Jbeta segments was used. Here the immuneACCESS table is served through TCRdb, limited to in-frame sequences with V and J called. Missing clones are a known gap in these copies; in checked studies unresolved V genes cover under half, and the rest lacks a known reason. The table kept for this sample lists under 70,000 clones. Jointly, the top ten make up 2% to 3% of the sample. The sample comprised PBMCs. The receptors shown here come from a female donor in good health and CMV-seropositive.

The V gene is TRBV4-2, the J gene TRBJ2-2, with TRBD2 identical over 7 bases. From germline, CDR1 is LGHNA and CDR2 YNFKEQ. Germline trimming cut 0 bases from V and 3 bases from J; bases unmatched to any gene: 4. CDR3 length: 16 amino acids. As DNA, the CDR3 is TGTGCCAGCAGCCAAGAAGCTAGCGGATACACCGGGGAGCTGTTTTTT. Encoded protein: CASSQEASGYTGELFF.

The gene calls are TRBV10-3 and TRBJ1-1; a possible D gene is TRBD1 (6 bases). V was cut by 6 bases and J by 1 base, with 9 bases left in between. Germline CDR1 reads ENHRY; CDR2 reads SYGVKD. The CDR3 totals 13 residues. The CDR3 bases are TGTGCCATCAGCCCGGACAGGAACACTGAAGCTTTCTTT. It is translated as CAISPDRNTEAFF.

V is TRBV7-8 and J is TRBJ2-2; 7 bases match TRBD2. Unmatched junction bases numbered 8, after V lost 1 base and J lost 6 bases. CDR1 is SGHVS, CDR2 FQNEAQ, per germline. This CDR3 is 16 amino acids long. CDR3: CASSLVAGVAAGELFF. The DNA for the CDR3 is TGTGCCAGCAGCTTAGTCGCGGGAGTCGCCGCCGGGGAGCTGTTTTTT.

CDR3 sequence reads: CASSLAGGLYEQYF. The CDR3 nucleotides read TGTGCCAGCAGTTTAGCGGGGGGACTCTACGAGCAGTACTTC. V is TRBV28 and J is TRBJ2-7; 8 nucleotides line up with TRBD2. Germline V lookup: CDR1 MDHEN, CDR2 SYDVKM. This CDR3 spans 14 amino acids. Unmatched junction bases numbered 3, after V lost 2 bases and J lost 3 bases.

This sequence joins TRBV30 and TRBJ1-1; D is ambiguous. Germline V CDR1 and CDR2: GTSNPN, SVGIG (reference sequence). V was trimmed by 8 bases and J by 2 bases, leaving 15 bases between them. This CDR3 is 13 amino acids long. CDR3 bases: TGTGCCCTGGGCCGGGAGGGTAACACTGAAGCTTTCTTT. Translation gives CALGREGNTEAFF.

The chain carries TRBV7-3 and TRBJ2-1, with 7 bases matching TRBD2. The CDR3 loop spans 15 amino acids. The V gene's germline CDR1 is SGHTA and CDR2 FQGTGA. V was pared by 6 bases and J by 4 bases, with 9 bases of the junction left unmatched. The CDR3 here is CASRPTGGPYNEQFF. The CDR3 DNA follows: TGTGCCAGCAGACCGACGGGGGGTCCATACAATGAGCAGTTCTTC.

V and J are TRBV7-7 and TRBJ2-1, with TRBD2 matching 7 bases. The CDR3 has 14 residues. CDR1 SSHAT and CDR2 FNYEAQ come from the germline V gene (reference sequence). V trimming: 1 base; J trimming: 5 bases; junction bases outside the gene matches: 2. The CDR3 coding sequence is TGTGCCAGCAGCTTAGGCCTAGCGGACAATGAGCAGTTCTTC. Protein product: CASSLGLADNEQFF.

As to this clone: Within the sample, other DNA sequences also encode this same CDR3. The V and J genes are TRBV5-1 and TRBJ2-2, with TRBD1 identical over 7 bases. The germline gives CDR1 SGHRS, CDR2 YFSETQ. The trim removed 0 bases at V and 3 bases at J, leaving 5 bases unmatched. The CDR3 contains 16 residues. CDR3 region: CASSLGQGWDTGELFF. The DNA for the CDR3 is TGCGCCAGCAGCTTGGGACAGGGCTGGGACACCGGGGAGCTGTTTTTT.

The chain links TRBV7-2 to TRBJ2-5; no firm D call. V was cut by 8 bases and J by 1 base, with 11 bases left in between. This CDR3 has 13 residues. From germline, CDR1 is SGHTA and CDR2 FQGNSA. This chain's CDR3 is CASSPYFQETQYF. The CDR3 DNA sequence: TGTGCCAGCTCCCCATACTTCCAAGAGACCCAGTACTTC.

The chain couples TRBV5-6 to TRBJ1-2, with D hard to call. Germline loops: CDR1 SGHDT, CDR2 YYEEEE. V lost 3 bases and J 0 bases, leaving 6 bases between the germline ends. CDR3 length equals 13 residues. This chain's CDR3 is CASSSSANYGYTF. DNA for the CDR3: TGTGCCAGCAGCTCTAGTGCTAACTATGGCTACACCTTC.

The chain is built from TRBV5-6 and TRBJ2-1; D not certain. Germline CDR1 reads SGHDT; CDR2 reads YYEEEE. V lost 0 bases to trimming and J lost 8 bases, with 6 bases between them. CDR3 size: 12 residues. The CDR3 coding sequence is TGTGCCAGCAGCTTGGGTGGCTATGAGCAGTTCTTC. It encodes CASSLGGYEQFF.

The CDR3 DNA reads TGTGCCAGCAGGGGGCACGGACAACCCAATTCACCCCTCCACTTT. It specifies CASRGHGQPNSPLHF. This chain connects TRBV28 to TRBJ1-6; tentatively, D is TRBD1 (5 bases). Germline V gene lookup returns CDR1 MDHEN and CDR2 SYDVKM. The CDR3 has 15 residues. Trimming pared 6 bases from V and 7 bases from J, leaving 16 bases between.

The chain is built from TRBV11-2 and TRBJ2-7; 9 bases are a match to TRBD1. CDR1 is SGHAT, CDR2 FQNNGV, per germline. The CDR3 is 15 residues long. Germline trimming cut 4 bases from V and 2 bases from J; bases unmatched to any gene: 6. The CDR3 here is CASSSTDRGPYEQYF. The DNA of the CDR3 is TGTGCCAGCAGCTCGACGGACAGGGGTCCCTACGAGCAGTACTTC.

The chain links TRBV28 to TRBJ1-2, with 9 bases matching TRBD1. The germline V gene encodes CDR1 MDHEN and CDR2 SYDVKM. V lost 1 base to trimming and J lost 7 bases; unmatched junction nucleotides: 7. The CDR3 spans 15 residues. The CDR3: CASSLSGTGYRGYTF. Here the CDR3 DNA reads TGTGCCAGCAGTTTATCGGGGACAGGGTACCGTGGCTACACCTTC.

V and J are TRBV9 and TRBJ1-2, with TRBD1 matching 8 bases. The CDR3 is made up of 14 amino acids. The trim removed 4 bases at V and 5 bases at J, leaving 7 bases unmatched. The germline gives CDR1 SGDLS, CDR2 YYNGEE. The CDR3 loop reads CASSLAQGAYGYTF. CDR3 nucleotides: TGTGCCAGCAGCTTAGCCCAGGGGGCGTATGGCTACACCTTC. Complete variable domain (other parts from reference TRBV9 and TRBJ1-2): DSGVTQTPKHLITATGQRVTLRCSPRSGDLSVYWYQQSLDQGLQFLIQYYNGEERAKGNILERFSAQQFPDLHSELNLSSLELGDSALYFCASSLAQGAYGYTFGSGTRLTVV.

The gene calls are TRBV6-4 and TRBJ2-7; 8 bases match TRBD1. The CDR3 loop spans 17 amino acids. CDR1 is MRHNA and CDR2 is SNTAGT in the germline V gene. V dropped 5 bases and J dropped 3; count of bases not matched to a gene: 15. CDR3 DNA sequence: TGTGCCAGCAGTTTTGAGGGGACAGGACCTATAGACTACGAGCAGTACTTC. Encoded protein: CASSFEGTGPIDYEQYF.

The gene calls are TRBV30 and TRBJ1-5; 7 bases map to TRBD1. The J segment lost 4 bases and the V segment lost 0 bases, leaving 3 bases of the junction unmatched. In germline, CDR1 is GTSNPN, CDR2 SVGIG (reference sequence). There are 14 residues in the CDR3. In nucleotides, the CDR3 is TGTGCCTGGAGTGTTGGACAGGAAAATCAGCCCCAGCATTTT. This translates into CAWSVGQENQPQHF.

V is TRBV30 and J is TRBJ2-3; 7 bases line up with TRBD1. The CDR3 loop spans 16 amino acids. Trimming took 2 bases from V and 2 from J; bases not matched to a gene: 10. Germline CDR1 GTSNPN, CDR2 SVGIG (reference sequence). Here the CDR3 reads CAWSTVGQLFTDTQYF. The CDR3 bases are TGTGCCTGGAGTACAGTGGGACAGCTCTTCACAGATACGCAGTATTTT.

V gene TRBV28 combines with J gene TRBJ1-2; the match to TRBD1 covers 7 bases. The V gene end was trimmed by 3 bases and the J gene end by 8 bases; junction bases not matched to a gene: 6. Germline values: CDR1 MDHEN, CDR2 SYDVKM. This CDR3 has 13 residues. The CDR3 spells CASSFYRGAGYTF. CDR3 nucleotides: TGTGCCAGCAGTTTCTACAGGGGAGCCGGCTACACCTTC.

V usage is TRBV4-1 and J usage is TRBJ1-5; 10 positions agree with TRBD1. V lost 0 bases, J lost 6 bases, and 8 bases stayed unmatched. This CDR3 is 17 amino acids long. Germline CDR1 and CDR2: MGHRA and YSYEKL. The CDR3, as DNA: TGCGCCAGCAGCCAAGATGGGTGGGACAGGGGAGTTCAGCCCCAGCATTTT. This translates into CASSQDGWDRGVQPQHF.

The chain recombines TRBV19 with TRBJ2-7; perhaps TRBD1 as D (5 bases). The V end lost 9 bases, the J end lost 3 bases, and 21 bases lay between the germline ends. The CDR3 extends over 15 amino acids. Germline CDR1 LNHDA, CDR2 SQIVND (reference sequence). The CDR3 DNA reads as TGTGCCAGGAGCGACAGTAATCGGGCCTACTACGAGCAGTACTTC. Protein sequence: CARSDSNRAYYEQYF.

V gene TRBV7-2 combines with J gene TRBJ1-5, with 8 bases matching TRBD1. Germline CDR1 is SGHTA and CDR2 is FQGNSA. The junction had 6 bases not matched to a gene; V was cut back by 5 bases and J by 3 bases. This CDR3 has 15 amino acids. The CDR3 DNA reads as TGTGCCAGCAGCGCGGGACAGGCTTACAATCAGCCCCAGCATTTT. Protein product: CASSAGQAYNQPQHF.

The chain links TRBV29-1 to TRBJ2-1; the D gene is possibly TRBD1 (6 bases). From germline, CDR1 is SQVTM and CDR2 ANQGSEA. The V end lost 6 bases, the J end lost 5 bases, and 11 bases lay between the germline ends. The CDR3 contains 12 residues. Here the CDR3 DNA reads TGCAGCGTGGACCGGGACAACAATGAGCAGTTCTTC. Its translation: CSVDRDNNEQFF.

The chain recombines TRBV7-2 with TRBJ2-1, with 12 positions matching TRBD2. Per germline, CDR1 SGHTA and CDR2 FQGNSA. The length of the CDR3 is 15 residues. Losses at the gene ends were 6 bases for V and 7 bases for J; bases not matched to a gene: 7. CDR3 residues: CASRASGGAGNEQFF. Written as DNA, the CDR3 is TGTGCCAGCAGAGCTAGCGGGGGGGCGGGAAATGAGCAGTTCTTC.

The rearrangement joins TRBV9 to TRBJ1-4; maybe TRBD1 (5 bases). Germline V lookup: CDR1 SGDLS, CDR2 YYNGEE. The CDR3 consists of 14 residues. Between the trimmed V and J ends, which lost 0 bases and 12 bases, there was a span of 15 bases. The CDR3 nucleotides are TGTGCCAGCAGCGTAGATACGGCACCGGGGGAACTGTTTTTT. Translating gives CASSVDTAPGELFF.

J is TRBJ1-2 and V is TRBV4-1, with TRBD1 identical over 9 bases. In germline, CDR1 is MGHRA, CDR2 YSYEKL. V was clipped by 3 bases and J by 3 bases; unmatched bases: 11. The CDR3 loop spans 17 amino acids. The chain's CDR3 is CASSQGQGAWVDYGYTF. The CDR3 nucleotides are TGCGCCAGCAGCCAGGGACAGGGTGCCTGGGTGGACTATGGCTACACCTTC.

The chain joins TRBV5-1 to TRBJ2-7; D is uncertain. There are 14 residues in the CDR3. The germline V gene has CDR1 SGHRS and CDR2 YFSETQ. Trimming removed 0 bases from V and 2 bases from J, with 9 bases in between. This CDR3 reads CASSLGAHTYEQYF. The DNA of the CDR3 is TGCGCCAGCAGCTTGGGTGCACATACCTACGAGCAGTACTTC.

CDR3 amino acids: CASSASTGAGNSPLHF. The CDR3 DNA is TGTGCCAGTAGTGCCTCCACAGGGGCAGGTAATTCACCCCTCCACTTT. V and J are TRBV19 and TRBJ1-6; 7 bases map to TRBD1. V lost 5 bases, J lost 6 bases, and 10 bases stayed unmatched. This CDR3 comprises 16 residues. Germline values: CDR1 LNHDA, CDR2 SQIVND (reference sequence).

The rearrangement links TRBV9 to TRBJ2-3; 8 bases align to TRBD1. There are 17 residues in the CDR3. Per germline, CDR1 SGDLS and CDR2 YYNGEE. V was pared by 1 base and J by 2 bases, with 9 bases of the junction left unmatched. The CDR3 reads CASSVPSRDRYTDTQYF. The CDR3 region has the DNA TGTGCCAGCAGCGTACCCAGCCGGGACAGGTACACAGATACGCAGTATTTT.